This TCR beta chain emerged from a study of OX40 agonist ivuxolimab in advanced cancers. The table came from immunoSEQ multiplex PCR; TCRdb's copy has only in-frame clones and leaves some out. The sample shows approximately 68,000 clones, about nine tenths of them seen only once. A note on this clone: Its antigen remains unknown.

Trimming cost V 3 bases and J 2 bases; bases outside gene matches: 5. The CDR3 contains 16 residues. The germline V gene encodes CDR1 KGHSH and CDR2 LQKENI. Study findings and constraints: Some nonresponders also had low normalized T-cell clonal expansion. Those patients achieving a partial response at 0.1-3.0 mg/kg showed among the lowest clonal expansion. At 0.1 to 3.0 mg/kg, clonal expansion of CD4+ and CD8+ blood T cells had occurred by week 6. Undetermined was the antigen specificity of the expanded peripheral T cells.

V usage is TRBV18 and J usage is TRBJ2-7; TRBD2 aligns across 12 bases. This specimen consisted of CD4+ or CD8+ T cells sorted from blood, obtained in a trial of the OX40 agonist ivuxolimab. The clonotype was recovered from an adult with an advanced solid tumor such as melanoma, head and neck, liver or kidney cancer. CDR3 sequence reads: CASSPPTSGGAYEQYF. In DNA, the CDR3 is TGTGCCAGCTCACCGCCGACTAGCGGGGGAGCCTACGAGCAGTACTTC.